A single sample gave rise to the 29 T cell receptor beta chains below, sequenced in a study of PD-1 blockade in classical Hodgkin lymphoma. Clones were read by immunoSEQ multiplex PCR, and TCRdb kept only the in-frame ones, dropping some. The sample consists of about 96,000 clones, 93% of them appearing once. The time point was: cycle 4 day 1 (C4D1), after five to seven weeks of nivolumab. Autologous stem cell transplantation was followed by relapse in every patient, and brentuximab vedotin exposure varied. Source: peripheral blood mononuclear cells (PBMCs), taken before the fourth cycle of nivolumab. The source is a human donor with classical Hodgkin lymphoma.

The table lists this clone with a count of one. The rearrangement uses TRBV7-3 and TRBJ2-3; possibly TRBD2 for D (6 bases). Germline V gene lookup returns CDR1 SGHTA and CDR2 FQGTGA. Deletions cut 1 base from V and 2 bases from J, with 13 bases between. CDR3 size: 16 residues. CDR3 protein: CASSLIGGSPTDTQYF. CDR3 DNA: TGTGCCAGCAGCTTAATTGGAGGGTCTCCCACAGATACGCAGTATTTT.

The chain has TRBV6-1 and TRBJ2-5, with TRBD2 matching over 7 bases. CDR3 length equals 14 residues. CDR1 and CDR2 (germline): MNHNS, SASEGT. After removal of 6 bases from V and 1 base from J, the junction contained 5 bases not matched to a gene. CDR3 DNA: TGTGCCAGCAGCCAAGCGGGGAGCCAAGAGACCCAGTACTTC. Its protein product is CASSQAGSQETQYF.

The chain combines TRBV7-9 with TRBJ2-1, with 14 bases that match TRBD2. V lost 5 bases, J lost 7 bases, and 7 bases stayed unmatched. The CDR3 totals 16 residues. CDR1 and CDR2 (germline): SEHNR, FQNEAQ (reference sequence). The CDR3 nucleotides are TGTGCCAGCAGCCCGGGGACTAGCGGGAGTGTGAATGAGCAGTTCTTC. This codes for CASSPGTSGSVNEQFF.

The J gene is TRBJ2-1, the V gene TRBV5-1, with 10 bases lining up with TRBD2. Germline CDR1 reads SGHRS; CDR2 reads YFSETQ. The CDR3 runs 15 residues. V lost 2 bases and J lost 5; bases outside the gene matches: 4. CDR3 coding DNA: TGCGCCAGCAGCTTATGGACTAGCGGAGACAATGAGCAGTTCTTC. Its translation: CASSLWTSGDNEQFF.

This sequence joins TRBV4-2 and TRBJ1-1; TRBD1 is a possible D gene (6 bases). Germline CDR1 reads LGHNA; CDR2 reads YNFKEQ. This CDR3 contains 14 residues. With 5 bases removed from V and 4 bases from J, the gap between germline ends came to 14 bases. The CDR3 nucleotides read TGTGCCAGCAGCTTGGAGGGGGGAAGCACTGAAGCTTTCTTT. As protein: CASSLEGGSTEAFF.

The V and J genes are TRBV4-1 and TRBJ2-6; TRBD2 aligns across 8 bases. The V gene end was trimmed by 7 bases and the J gene end by 1 base; junction bases not matched to a gene: 12. Germline lookup yields CDR1 MGHRA and CDR2 YSYEKL. The CDR3 sequence is 18 residues long. The CDR3 region has the DNA TGCGCCAGCACCCCCCGGGAGGGACGACCTTCTGGGGCCAACGTCCTGACTTTC. It is translated as CASTPREGRPSGANVLTF.

The chain employs TRBV11-2 and TRBJ1-2; the match to TRBD1 covers 9 bases. The CDR3 is 17 residues long. V shed 2 bases and J 1 base; nucleotides not matched to a gene: 8. Germline lookup yields CDR1 SGHAT and CDR2 FQNNGV. DNA of the CDR3: TGTGCCAGCAGCTTACGATCGGGACAGGGAATTAACTATGGCTACACCTTC. It specifies CASSLRSGQGINYGYTF.

The chain has TRBV2 and TRBJ1-1; D is undetermined. Trimming took off 6 bases at V and 7 bases at J, with 9 bases between the two ends. Per the germline V gene, CDR1 is SNHLY and CDR2 is FYNNEI. This CDR3 region has 11 residues. CDR3 in DNA: TGTGCCAGCAGGGAATTCATTGAAGCTTTCTTT. It encodes CASREFIEAFF. Complete variable domain (other parts from reference TRBV2 and TRBJ1-1): EPEVTQTPSHQVTQMGQEVILRCVPISNHLYFYWYRQILGQKVEFLVSFYNNEISEKSEIFDDQFSVERPDGSNFTLKIRSTKLEDSAMYFCASREFIEAFFGQGTRLTVV.

The rearrangement joins TRBV6-5 to TRBJ2-7, with 11 bases that match TRBD2. Germline V lookup: CDR1 MNHEY, CDR2 SVGAGI. The CDR3 runs to 15 residues. The junction had 5 bases not matched to a gene; V was cut back by 4 bases and J by 3 bases. The CDR3 DNA is TGTGCCAGCAGTTTCCAGACTAGCGGGAACTACGAGCAGTACTTC. Amino acid sequence: CASSFQTSGNYEQYF.

The CDR3 sequence is CASSESGRQVNEKLFF. As DNA, the CDR3 is TGTGCCAGCAGTGAATCCGGCCGACAGGTTAATGAAAAACTGTTTTTT. The rearrangement joins TRBV25-1 to TRBJ1-4, with D possibly being TRBD1 (6 bases). CDR3 length: 16 amino acids. Germline CDR1 is MGHDK and CDR2 is SYGVNS. The ends were cut back, 1 base at V and 4 bases at J, with 13 bases in the middle.

The rearrangement links TRBV2 to TRBJ2-3; tentative D call: TRBD1 (5 bases). V lost 8 bases and J 3 bases, leaving 24 bases between the germline ends. The CDR3 runs 17 residues. From germline, CDR1 is SNHLY and CDR2 FYNNEI. CDR3 sequence reads: CASSLFRVGSETDTQYF. The CDR3 DNA is TGTGCCAGCTCCCTCTTCAGGGTCGGGTCGGAGACAGATACGCAGTATTTT.

V usage is TRBV28 and J usage is TRBJ2-7; D may be TRBD1 or TRBD2 (5 bases each). Germline lookup yields CDR1 MDHEN and CDR2 SYDVKM. The CDR3 has 13 residues. The germline V and J ends were trimmed by 3 bases and 6 bases, with 12 bases remaining between them. CDR3 nucleotides: TGTGCCAGCAGTTTGGGTGGGGGTTCCGAGCAGTACTTC. Translating it yields CASSLGGGSEQYF.

The chain couples TRBV29-1 to TRBJ1-1, with D uncertain. The V and J ends lost 1 base and 1 base respectively, with 1 base between them. Germline assignment: CDR1 SQVTM and CDR2 ANQGSEA. The CDR3 is 11 residues long. The CDR3 region has the DNA TGCAGCGTTGAAGCGAACACTGAAGCTTTCTTT. This encodes CSVEANTEAFF.

The chain employs TRBV27 and TRBJ2-1; the match to TRBD1 covers 8 bases. The V gene's germline CDR1 is MNHEY and CDR2 SMNVEV (reference sequence). The CDR3 covers 14 residues. The trim removed 5 bases at V and 8 bases at J, leaving 8 bases unmatched. CDR3 residues: CASSLGQGRYEQFF. The CDR3 DNA follows: TGTGCCAGCAGTCTTGGACAGGGCCGTTATGAGCAGTTCTTC.

The rearrangement links TRBV4-1 to TRBJ2-1; the match to TRBD2 covers 9 bases. The CDR3 sequence is 18 residues long. V gave up 3 bases and J gave up 6 bases; unmatched junction bases: 15. Germline CDR1 MGHRA, CDR2 YSYEKL. CDR3 coding DNA: TGCGCCAGCAGCCACCCCAGGCGGCTAGCGGGATTATCCAATGAGCAGTTCTTC. It yields the protein CASSHPRRLAGLSNEQFF.

J is TRBJ2-1 and V is TRBV10-1; D might be TRBD1 (6 bases). The CDR3 loop spans 15 amino acids. Germline V lookup: CDR1 WNHNN, CDR2 SYGVQD (reference sequence). Deletions cut 0 bases from V and 5 bases from J, with 11 bases between. CDR3 sequence: CASSESSGAHNEQFF. Written as DNA, the CDR3 is TGCGCCAGCAGTGAGTCCTCAGGGGCGCACAATGAGCAGTTCTTC.

CDR3 protein: CASSVRANEQYF. Written as DNA, the CDR3 is TGTGCCAGCAGTGTTAGGGCGAACGAGCAGTACTTC. The rearrangement uses TRBV2 and TRBJ2-7; D gene uncertain. The CDR3 runs to 12 residues. The germline V gene has CDR1 SNHLY and CDR2 FYNNEI. V was pared by 4 bases and J by 5 bases, with 9 bases between.

This clone was observed a single time. The gene calls are TRBV7-9 and TRBJ2-7; D gene unclear. The CDR3 runs to 14 residues. Trimming removed 1 base from V and 2 bases from J, with 9 bases in between. Germline-derived CDR1 and CDR2 are SEHNR and FQNEAQ (reference sequence). The CDR3 DNA reads TGTGCCAGCAGCTTAGGCAGCCTCACCTACGAGCAGTACTTC. Its protein product is CASSLGSLTYEQYF.

The chain is built from TRBV27 and TRBJ2-1; D call uncertain. The ends were cut back, 4 bases at V and 0 bases at J, with 16 bases in the middle. Germline V gene data show CDR1 as MNHEY and CDR2 as SMNVEV (reference sequence). This CDR3 contains 17 residues. CDR3 residues: CASSSPSGPSSYNEQFF. The CDR3 DNA follows: TGTGCCAGCAGTTCACCCTCTGGCCCCAGCTCCTACAATGAGCAGTTCTTC.

This sequence joins TRBV7-2 and TRBJ1-1; D gene uncertain. Germline V CDR1 and CDR2: SGHTA, FQGNSA. V lost 2 bases to trimming and J lost 5 bases, with 18 bases between them. This CDR3 spans 16 amino acids. The CDR3 region has the DNA TGTGCCAGCAGCTTATCAGCATCAGGCCCGCGGACTGAAGCTTTCTTT. Protein: CASSLSASGPRTEAFF. Full variable domain (rest looked up from reference TRBV7-2 and TRBJ1-1): GAGVSQSPSNKVTEKGKDVELRCDPISGHTALYWYRQSLGQGLEFLIYFQGNSAPDKSGLPSDRFSAERTGGSVSTLTIQRTQQEDSAVYLCASSLSASGPRTEAFFGQGTRLTVV.

The chain combines TRBV5-4 with TRBJ2-1; the D gene is possibly TRBD1 (5 bases). Per germline, CDR1 SGHNT and CDR2 YYREEE (reference sequence). This CDR3 comprises 11 residues. V lost 0 bases, J lost 15 bases, and 10 bases lay in between. CDR3 sequence (DNA): TGTGCCAGCAGCTTGGGGCAGGGTACGTTCTTC. Translated: CASSLGQGTFF.

The chain joins TRBV15 to TRBJ2-3; 13 positions match TRBD2. Germline trimming cut 1 base from V and 1 base from J; bases unmatched to any gene: 5. Germline V CDR1 and CDR2: LNHNV, YYDKDF (reference sequence). CDR3 length: 18 residues. The CDR3 nucleotides are TGTGCCACCAGCAGAGGGACTAGCGGGAGTAGGGGCACAGATACGCAGTATTTT. This sequence encodes CATSRGTSGSRGTDTQYF.

The V call is TRBV27, the J call TRBJ1-2; D gene uncertain. This CDR3 is built from 13 residues. The germline CDR1 and CDR2 sequences are MNHEY and SMNVEV (reference sequence). Trimming stripped 6 bases from V and 3 bases from J, with 11 bases between. The CDR3 spells CASSVDRYYGYTF. The CDR3 DNA sequence: TGTGCCAGCAGCGTAGACCGATACTATGGCTACACCTTC.

This clone was seen more than once but under ten times. The rearrangement links TRBV11-2 to TRBJ2-7, with TRBD2 matching over 7 bases. The CDR3 is 14 amino acids. V lost 8 bases, J lost 1 base, and 8 bases stayed unmatched. The germline V gene encodes CDR1 SGHAT and CDR2 FQNNGV. The chain's CDR3 is CASGYGGGSYEQYF. In nucleotides, the CDR3 is TGTGCCAGCGGCTATGGGGGGGGATCCTACGAGCAGTACTTC.

This chain joins TRBV10-2 and TRBJ2-7, with a tentative D call TRBD1 (6 bases). CDR3 length: 14 amino acids. Trimming left V 8 bases short and J 0 bases short, with 14 bases between. Germline loops: CDR1 WSHSY, CDR2 SAAADI. CDR3 DNA: TGCGCCAGCCTGGGACACAAGAGCTCCTACGAGCAGTACTTC. This gives the protein CASLGHKSSYEQYF.

The chain carries TRBV7-9 and TRBJ2-7; tentatively, D is TRBD2 (8 bases). Germline V gene sequence: CDR1 SEHNR, CDR2 FQNEAQ (reference sequence). The CDR3 has 16 amino acids. Between the trimmed V and J ends, which lost 2 bases and 2 bases, there was a span of 16 bases. In DNA, the CDR3 is TGTGCCAGCAGCTTACGACAGGGCGGGGGGACCTACGAGCAGTACTTC. It yields the protein CASSLRQGGGTYEQYF.

This chain joins TRBV27 and TRBJ2-5, with D unresolved. V dropped 6 bases and J dropped 4 bases, with 15 bases sitting between them. CDR3 length: 14 residues. Germline V lookup: CDR1 MNHEY, CDR2 SMNVEV (reference sequence). CDR3 sequence (DNA): TGTGCCAGCAGCCCCTCCGGCAGGCGAGAGACCCAGTACTTC. This translates into CASSPSGRRETQYF.

V is TRBV7-6 and J is TRBJ2-7; TRBD2 might be the D (6 bases). Trimming left V 1 base short and J 3 bases short, with 7 bases between. CDR1 is SGHVS, CDR2 FNYEAQ, per germline. This CDR3 comprises 13 residues. The CDR3 DNA is TGTGCCAGCAGCTTAGGTAGCGGCTACGAGCAGTACTTC. Translating gives CASSLGSGYEQYF.

Comment on this clone: Other DNA sequences of this sample code for an identical CDR3. This chain uses TRBV2 with TRBJ1-1, with 7 positions matching TRBD1. Germline V gene data show CDR1 as SNHLY and CDR2 as FYNNEI. The V gene end was trimmed by 9 bases and the J gene end by 1 base; junction bases not matched to a gene: 5. The CDR3 length is 13 residues. CDR3: CASKGQQNTEAFF. CDR3 nucleotides: TGTGCCAGTAAGGGACAGCAGAACACTGAAGCTTTCTTT.